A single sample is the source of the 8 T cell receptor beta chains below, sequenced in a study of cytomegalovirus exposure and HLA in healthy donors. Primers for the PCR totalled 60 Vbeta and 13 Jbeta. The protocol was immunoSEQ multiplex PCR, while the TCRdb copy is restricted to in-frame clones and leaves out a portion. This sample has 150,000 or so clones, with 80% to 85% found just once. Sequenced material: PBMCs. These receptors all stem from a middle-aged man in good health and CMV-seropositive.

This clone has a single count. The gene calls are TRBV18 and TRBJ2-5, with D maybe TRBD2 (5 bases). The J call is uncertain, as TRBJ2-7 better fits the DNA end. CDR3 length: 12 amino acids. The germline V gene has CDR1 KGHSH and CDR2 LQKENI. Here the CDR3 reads CASSPGSHEQYF. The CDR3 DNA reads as TGTGCCAGCTCACCGGGGAGTCACGAGCAGTACTTC.

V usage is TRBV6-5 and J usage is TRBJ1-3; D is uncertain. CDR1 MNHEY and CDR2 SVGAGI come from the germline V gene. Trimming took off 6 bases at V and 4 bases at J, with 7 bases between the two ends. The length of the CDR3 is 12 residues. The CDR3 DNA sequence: TGTGCCAGCAGCGGTCCGGGAAACACCATATATTTT. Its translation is CASSGPGNTIYF.

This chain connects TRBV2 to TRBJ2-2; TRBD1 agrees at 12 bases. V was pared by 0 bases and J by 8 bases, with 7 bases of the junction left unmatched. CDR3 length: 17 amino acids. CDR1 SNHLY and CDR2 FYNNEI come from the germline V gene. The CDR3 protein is CASSEAGGTGGFGELFF. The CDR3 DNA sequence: TGTGCCAGCAGTGAAGCTGGAGGGACAGGGGGCTTTGGGGAGCTGTTTTTT.

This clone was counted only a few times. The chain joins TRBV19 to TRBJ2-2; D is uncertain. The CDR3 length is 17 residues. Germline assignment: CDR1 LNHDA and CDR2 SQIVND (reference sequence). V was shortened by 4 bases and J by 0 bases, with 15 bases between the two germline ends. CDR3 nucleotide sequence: TGTGCCAGTAGTACAACCCTAAAAGATCCGAACACCGGGGAGCTGTTTTTT. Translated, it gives CASSTTLKDPNTGELFF.

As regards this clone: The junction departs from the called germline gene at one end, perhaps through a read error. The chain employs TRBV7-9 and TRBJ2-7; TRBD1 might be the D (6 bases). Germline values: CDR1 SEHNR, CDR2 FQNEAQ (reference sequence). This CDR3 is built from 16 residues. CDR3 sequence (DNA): TGTTCCAGCAGCTTAGGGCTAAGGACAGAGAGCTACGAGCAGTACTTC. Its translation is CSSSLGLRTESYEQYF.

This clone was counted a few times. CDR3 residues: CASSSGHDSVADTQYF. As DNA, the CDR3 is TGCGCCAGCAGCTCGGGACACGACTCGGTCGCAGATACGCAGTATTTT. This chain connects TRBV5-1 to TRBJ2-3, with D possibly TRBD1 on 6 matching bases. V gave up 3 bases and J gave up 4 bases, with 18 bases separating them. The germline V gene has CDR1 SGHRS and CDR2 YFSETQ. CDR3 size: 16 residues.

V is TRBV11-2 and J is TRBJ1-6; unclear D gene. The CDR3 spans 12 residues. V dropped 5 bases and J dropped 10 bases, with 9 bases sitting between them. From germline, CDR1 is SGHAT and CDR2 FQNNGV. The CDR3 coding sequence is TGTGCCAGCAGCCCCGGAGGATCACCCCTCCACTTT. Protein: CASSPGGSPLHF.

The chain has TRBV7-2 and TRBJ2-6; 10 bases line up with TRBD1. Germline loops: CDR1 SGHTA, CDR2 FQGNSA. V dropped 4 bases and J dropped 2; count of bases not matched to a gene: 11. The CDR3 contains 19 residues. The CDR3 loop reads CASSSWGGQGFPGANVLTF. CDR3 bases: TGTGCCAGCAGCTCCTGGGGGGGACAGGGGTTCCCTGGGGCCAACGTCCTGACTTTC.